This T cell receptor (beta chain) was profiled in a study of blood T cell repertoires in COVID-19. V was clipped by 9 bases and J by 7 bases; unmatched bases: 8. The germline V gene encodes CDR1 SNHLY and CDR2 FYNNEI. CDR3 length equals 13 residues. TCRdb's copy holds only in-frame clones and misses some; the assay was immunoSEQ multiplex PCR. The sample yields 120,000 or so clones, around 63% seen once. The receptor was isolated from a woman in her seventies with acute or convalescent COVID-19. The sequencing input was peripheral blood. The chain employs TRBV2 and TRBJ2-3; 9 bases map to TRBD2. Written as DNA, the CDR3 is TGTGCCAGTACCGGGACTAGCATGTATACGCAGTATTTT. Amino acid sequence: CASTGTSMYTQYF.